Listed below are T cell receptor beta chains from one sample, sequenced in a study of OX40 agonist ivuxolimab in advanced cancers. The assay was immunoSEQ multiplex PCR, and TCRdb's table has in-frame clones only and misses some. The table has 80,000 to 100,000 clones, roughly 88% seen once. This specimen was CD4+ or CD8+ T cells sorted from blood, taken in a trial of the OX40 agonist ivuxolimab. The receptors here all came from an adult with an advanced solid tumor such as melanoma, head and neck, liver or kidney cancer. Each CDR3 is given with its conserved first and last residue. The D gene is left open where the match is weak. Clone size is shown for a subset of rows, as once, few, many or a class of expanded clone.

cdr3_nt,cdr3_aa,clone_size,d_call,j_call,v_call
TGTGCCAGCAGGGTTGGGACAGGGATTAATCAGCCCCAGCATTTT,CASRVGTGINQPQHF,once,TRBD1,TRBJ1-5,TRBV6-1
TGTGCCAGCAGCAGGTCACGTGGAGAGACCCAGTACTTC,CASSRSRGETQYF,-,-,TRBJ2-5,TRBV9
TGTGCCAGCAGCTTGGAGAATGAGCAGTTCTTC,CASSLENEQFF,-,-,TRBJ2-1,TRBV5-4
TGTGCCTCGGGACAGGGGGCCGGCACAGATACGCAGTATTTT,CASGQGAGTDTQYF,-,TRBD1,TRBJ2-3,TRBV28
TGTGCCAGTAGTATCGGGAGGGGGGGATCTAGCACAGATACGCAGTATTTT,CASSIGRGGSSTDTQYF,-,TRBD2,TRBJ2-3,TRBV19
TGCGCCAGCAAGCAGGGGAGGGGCACAGATACGCAGTATTTT,CASKQGRGTDTQYF,-,-,TRBJ2-3,TRBV5-1
TGTGCCAGCAGTTACTCCCATAGCAATCAGCCCCAGCATTTT,CASSYSHSNQPQHF,-,-,TRBJ1-5,TRBV6-5
TGTGCCAGCAGCTTCACTGGGACTTGCTACACCTTC,CASSFTGTCYTF,few,-,TRBJ1-2,TRBV11-3
TGCGCCAGCAGCTTGGACGGGGAAGTAGGCTATGGCTACACCTTC,CASSLDGEVGYGYTF,-,-,TRBJ1-2,TRBV5-1
TGCGCCGGCAGAACCGGGACAGGGTTTAACAATGAGCAGTTCTTC,CAGRTGTGFNNEQFF,once,TRBD1,TRBJ2-1,TRBV4-3
TGTGCCAGCAGCTCCCCGGGACTAGCGGGAGGCCGAAATCACTACGAGCAGTACTTC,CASSSPGLAGGRNHYEQYF,-,TRBD2,TRBJ2-7,TRBV5-4
TGCGCCAGCAGCGTGACAGGGGTCTATGGCTACACCTTC,CASSVTGVYGYTF,-,TRBD1,TRBJ1-2,TRBV5-1
TGCGCCAGCAGCTTGGAGGGCCCGTGGGATGAGCAGTTCTTC,CASSLEGPWDEQFF,-,-,TRBJ2-1,TRBV4-3
TGCGCCAGCAGCTTGGCAGACTTCAGCTCCTACAATGAGCAGTTCTTC,CASSLADFSSYNEQFF,-,-,TRBJ2-1,TRBV5-1
TGTGCCAGCATATCCCGGGGATTCTACGAGCAGTACTTC,CASISRGFYEQYF,-,-,TRBJ2-7,TRBV6-6
TGTGCCAGTTCGTCTATTAACGGGGCAAATCAGCCCCAGCATTTT,CASSSINGANQPQHF,-,-,TRBJ1-5,TRBV2
TGCGCCAGCAGGTTATCCCCCACCTCCTACGAGCAGTACTTC,CASRLSPTSYEQYF,once,-,TRBJ2-7,TRBV5-1
TGTGCCAGCAGCGTAGGAGGGGATCTTGAAAAACTGTTTTTT,CASSVGGDLEKLFF,-,-,TRBJ1-4,TRBV9
TGTGCCAGCAGCTTGAAGGGGCCGAACAATGAGCAGTTCTTC,CASSLKGPNNEQFF,-,-,TRBJ2-1,TRBV5-4
TGTGCCAGCAGCGCCAGGACAGGGTTTGGAAACACCATATATTTT,CASSARTGFGNTIYF,few,TRBD1,TRBJ1-3,TRBV7-2
TGTGCCAGCAGCTTAGTGGGGGGAGCCAACACAGATACGCAGTATTTT,CASSLVGGANTDTQYF,-,-,TRBJ2-3,TRBV7-2
TGCGCCAGCAGCACAATACTAGCGGCCTCCACAGATACGCAGTATTTT,CASSTILAASTDTQYF,-,TRBD2,TRBJ2-3,TRBV5-1
TGTGCCAGCAGTTTTACACCTGCGCTGGGCACTGAAGCTTTCTTT,CASSFTPALGTEAFF,-,-,TRBJ1-1,TRBV27
TGCAGCGTTGATCCCACAGGGCCCCATGGCTACACCTTC,CSVDPTGPHGYTF,-,-,TRBJ1-2,TRBV29-1
TGTGCCACCTGGAGTGGGCAGGGAAGAGTCTACGAGCAGTACTTC,CATWSGQGRVYEQYF,-,-,TRBJ2-7,TRBV28
TGCAGCGTTGAAAAAACAGGGGGGGGCAGTGAGCAGTTCTTC,CSVEKTGGGSEQFF,-,-,TRBJ2-1,TRBV29-1
TGTGCCAGCAGGACGGGAGGGATACGTCGGGGAGCCGGGGAGCTGTTTTTT,CASRTGGIRRGAGELFF,-,TRBD2,TRBJ2-2,TRBV28
TGCGCCAGCAGCTTGGAACAGGGGGCTGCGGGTACTGAAGCTTTCTTT,CASSLEQGAAGTEAFF,-,TRBD1,TRBJ1-1,TRBV5-1